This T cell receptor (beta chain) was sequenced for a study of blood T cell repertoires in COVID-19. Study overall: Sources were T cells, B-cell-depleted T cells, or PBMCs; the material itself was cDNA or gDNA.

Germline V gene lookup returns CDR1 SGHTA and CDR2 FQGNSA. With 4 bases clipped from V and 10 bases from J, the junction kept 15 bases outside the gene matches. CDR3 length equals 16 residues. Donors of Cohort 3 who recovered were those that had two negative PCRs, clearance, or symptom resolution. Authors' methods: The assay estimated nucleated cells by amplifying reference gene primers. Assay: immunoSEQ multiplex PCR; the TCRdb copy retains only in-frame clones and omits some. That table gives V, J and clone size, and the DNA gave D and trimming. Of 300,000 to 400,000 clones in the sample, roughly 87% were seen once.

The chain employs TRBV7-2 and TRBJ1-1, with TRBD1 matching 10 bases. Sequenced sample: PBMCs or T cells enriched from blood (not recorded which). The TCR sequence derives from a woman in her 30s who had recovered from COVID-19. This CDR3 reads CASSSGGTGALWGAFF. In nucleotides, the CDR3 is TGTGCCAGCAGCTCCGGAGGGACAGGGGCTCTTTGGGGAGCTTTCTTT.